This paragraph covers one T cell receptor beta chain sequence. The data belong to a study of T cell changes during pregnancy in multiple sclerosis. Sequencing was performed with immunoSEQ multiplex PCR; in TCRdb, only in-frame clones are kept and a portion is missing. The table includes more than 45,000 clones, roughly 94% detected once. In germline, CDR1 is LNHDA, CDR2 SQIVND (reference sequence). V lost 1 base to trimming and J lost 5 bases; unmatched junction nucleotides: 6. This CDR3 is 15 amino acids long. The source was CD4+ T cells from peripheral blood mononuclear cells, collected in the second trimester of pregnancy. The chain links TRBV19 to TRBJ2-5, with 8 bases identical to TRBD1. The receptor was isolated from a female donor with multiple sclerosis, enrolled in a pregnancy study. The CDR3 bases are TGTGCCAGTAGTATAGCTTCAGGGGGCGGGGAGACCCAGTACTTC. It is translated as CASSIASGGGETQYF.